The T cell receptor beta chain described here comes from a study of identical twins. The study's findings and limits: Weaker excess twin sharing was observed in beta out-of-frame sequences.

Using its own MiXCR run on the 5' RACE reads, TCRdb lists one record per CDR3 protein. The sample lists hundreds of thousands of distinct CDR3 sequences; about 20% were seen once. Germline V gives CDR1 DFQATT, CDR2 SNEGSKA (reference sequence). This CDR3 region has 11 residues. Trimming shortened V by 3 bases and J by 10 bases, and 10 bases separated the two germline ends. Remarks on this clonotype: What it recognizes is unknown.

A further study also used this sample, focusing on T cells expressing NK-cell markers.

Specimen: PBMCs. J is TRBJ2-1 and V is TRBV20-1; D may be TRBD1 (5 bases). This TCR derives from a woman between 18 and 29 years old in good health. In DNA, the CDR3 is TGCAGTGCTAGTTTTCACAGGGAGCAGTTCTTC. This sequence encodes CSASFHREQFF.